This note documents a single T cell receptor beta chain sequence. The data stem from a study of blood T cell repertoires in COVID-19. Across the study: Specimens from acute and convalescent COVID-19 originated in the United States, Italy and Spain.

Here immunoSEQ multiplex PCR was the method, and the copy in TCRdb shows in-frame clones only, minus some. In the table there are about 270,000 clones, around nine tenths of which are singletons. CDR3 length equals 16 residues. The germline V gene encodes CDR1 SGHAT and CDR2 FQNNGV. Between the trimmed V and J ends, which lost 1 base and 6 bases, there was a span of 16 bases. This chain links TRBV11-2 with TRBJ2-1; D is perhaps TRBD1 (6 bases). The sequencing sample was made of peripheral blood. The receptor's source is a man aged 40-49 years with active or convalescent COVID-19. The CDR3, as DNA: TGTGCCAGCAGCTTAGCAGGACAGCTAGATTTCAATGAGCAGTTCTTC. It specifies CASSLAGQLDFNEQFF.